Below, one T cell receptor beta chain is given with its context. From the RT-PCR reads, TCRdb called clonotypes with MiXCR, one entry per CDR3 protein. The sample includes 550,000 to 750,000 distinct CDR3 sequences, 14% of them seen just once. Sequencing was done on a sample of memory CD4+ T cells from blood. The sequence came from a female donor in good health, serving as a healthy control.

The CDR3 DNA is TGTGCCACCACCCTGCAGGGGAACACTGAAGCTTTCTTT. It specifies CATTLQGNTEAFF. The chain combines TRBV6-6 with TRBJ1-1; the D gene is possibly TRBD1 (5 bases). CDR3 length: 13 residues. Trimming stripped 10 bases from V and 1 base from J, with 13 bases between. Per germline, CDR1 MNHNY and CDR2 SVGAGI (reference sequence).